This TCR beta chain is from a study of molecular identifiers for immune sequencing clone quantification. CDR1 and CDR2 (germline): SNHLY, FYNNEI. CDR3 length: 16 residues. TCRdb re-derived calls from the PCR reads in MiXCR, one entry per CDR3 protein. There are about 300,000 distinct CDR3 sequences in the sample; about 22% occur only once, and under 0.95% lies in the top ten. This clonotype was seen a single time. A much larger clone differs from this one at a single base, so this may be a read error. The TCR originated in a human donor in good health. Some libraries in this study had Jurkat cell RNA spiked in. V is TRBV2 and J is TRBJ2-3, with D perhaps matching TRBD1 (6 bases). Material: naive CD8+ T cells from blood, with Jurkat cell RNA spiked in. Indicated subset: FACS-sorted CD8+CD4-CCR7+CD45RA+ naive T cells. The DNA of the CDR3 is TGTGCCAGCGGTGAATTGCTGGCAGGGGGCACAGATACGCAGTATTTT. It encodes CASGELLAGGTDTQYF.